Sequencing of this T cell receptor beta chain was carried out in a study of PD-1 blockade in mismatch repair-deficient tumors. Of note for this clone: Its antigen is as yet unknown.

The sample's time point: archival surgical resection tumor tissue. TCR sequencing covered a few patients who responded to pembrolizumab. Sequenced tumor came from stored surgical resections of a few responders. Study-level results: Rapid post-treatment expansion, then contraction, generally preceding radiologic response, marked tumor-resident clones.

This CDR3 comprises 15 residues. Germline-derived CDR1 and CDR2 are WNHNN and SYGVQD (reference sequence). V shed 3 bases and J 9 bases; nucleotides not matched to a gene: 8. Using immunoSEQ multiplex PCR, the repertoire was profiled, and TCRdb retains in-frame clones only, with some absent. Counted here are some 4,000 clones, around 79% occurring once; the ten biggest clones make up 6.5% to 8%. The input for sequencing was primary tumor tissue, taken from a patient treated with pembrolizumab. The clonotype comes from an adult with mismatch repair-deficient cancer. The V call is TRBV10-1, the J call TRBJ2-1, with 10 bases identical to TRBD1. The CDR3: CASSEGGTGDGEQFF. CDR3 DNA: TGCGCCAGCAGTGAAGGGGGGACAGGGGATGGTGAGCAGTTCTTC.